This T cell receptor (beta chain) originates from a study of vaccination effects on CD4 cells after COVID-19. Method: immunoSEQ multiplex PCR; TCRdb's copy keeps in-frame clones and lacks some. The sample records just under 60,000 clones, under 80% being singletons. V lost 7 bases and J 4 bases, leaving 1 base between the germline ends. The germline V gene encodes CDR1 SQVTM and CDR2 ANQGSEA. CDR3 size: 8 residues. Before sequencing took place, the ViraFEST assay used viral peptide pools to expand antigen-specific CD4+ T cells. Subsequent to about 10 days of culture, CD4+ T cells were isolated. All study participants received two doses of BNT162b2 or mRNA-1273 vaccine. Vaccine recipients lacked prior SARS-CoV-2 infection and had negative nucleocapsid antibodies. Fresh IL-2-containing medium replaced half the medium on days 3 and 7. This clone was recorded a few times. Antigen specificity is unknown.

This receptor was obtained from a human donor who received a COVID-19 vaccine. The specimen was CD4+ T cells from PBMCs cultured with HCoV-OC43 spike peptides, collected after COVID-19 vaccination. Subset here: HCoV-OC43 spike overlapping peptide pool stimulation. The chain uses TRBV29-1 and TRBJ1-2, with D unresolved. The CDR3 DNA sequence: TGCAGCGCCTATGGCTACACCTTC. This gives the protein CSAYGYTF.